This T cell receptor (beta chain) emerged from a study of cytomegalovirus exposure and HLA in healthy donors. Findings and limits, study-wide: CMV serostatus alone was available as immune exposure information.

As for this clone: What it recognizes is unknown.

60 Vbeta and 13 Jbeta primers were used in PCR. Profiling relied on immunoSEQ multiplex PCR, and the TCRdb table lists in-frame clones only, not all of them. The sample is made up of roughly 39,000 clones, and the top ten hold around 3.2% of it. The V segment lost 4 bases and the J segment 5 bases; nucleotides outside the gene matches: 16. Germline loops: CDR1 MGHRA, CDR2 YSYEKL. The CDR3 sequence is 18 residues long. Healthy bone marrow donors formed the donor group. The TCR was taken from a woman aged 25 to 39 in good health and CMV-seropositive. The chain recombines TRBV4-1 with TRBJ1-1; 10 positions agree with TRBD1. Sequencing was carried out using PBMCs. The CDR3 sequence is CASSPYPRTGGRGTEAFF. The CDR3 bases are TGCGCCAGCAGCCCCTACCCGAGGACAGGGGGACGTGGGACTGAAGCTTTCTTT.